This TCR beta chain appears in the sequencing data of a study of cytomegalovirus exposure and HLA in healthy donors. The PCR contained 60 Vbeta and 13 Jbeta primers. TCRdb keeps only in-frame clones here, not all; method: immunoSEQ multiplex PCR. The sample records 30,000 to 40,000 clones, over 60% being singletons. Points from the study as a whole: Confirmation in vitro established that three CMV-associated chains were specific for CMV antigens. Later analysis suggested most CMV-associated TCR beta chains were HLA-restricted.

As regards this clone: What it binds is not known.

From germline, CDR1 is MGHRA and CDR2 YSYEKL. The ends were cut back, 0 bases at V and 2 bases at J, with 8 bases in the middle. The CDR3 extends over 15 amino acids. The origin of this receptor is a man younger than 40 in good health and CMV-seronegative. The sequenced sample was PBMCs. The rearrangement links TRBV4-1 to TRBJ1-5; D is unresolved. The CDR3 coding sequence is TGCGCCAGCAGCCAAGAGGGCTCGGGCAATCAGCCCCAGCATTTT. Translated, it gives CASSQEGSGNQPQHF.